The rows below give T cell receptor beta chains drawn from one sample of a study of naive and memory T cell subsets. TCRdb reprocessed the UMI-ligation and nested PCR reads via MiXCR and lists one record per CDR3 protein. The sample includes about 85,000 distinct CDR3 sequences, about an eighth of them seen just once. The source material was central memory CD4+ T cells from blood. These receptors were obtained from a human donor in good health. CDR3s include the opening cysteine and the closing phenylalanine or tryptophan. Each record gives: D gene, clone size, V gene, J gene, CDR3 DNA, CDR3 protein. The D gene is left open where the match is weak. The size entry is marked missing in some rows and otherwise reads once, few, many or a size class.

-	many	TRBV10-3	TRBJ2-2	TGTGCCACCCGGGACGACGTGGGCGGGGAGCTGTTTTTT	CATRDDVGGELFF
-	-	TRBV7-2	TRBJ1-4	TGTGCCAGCAGCTCCTGCCATGAAAAACTGTTTTTT	CASSSCHEKLFF
-	few	TRBV2	TRBJ2-6	TGTGCCAGCAGGGGCGGGGTCTCTGGGGCCAACGTCCTGACTTTC	CASRGGVSGANVLTF
TRBD2	few	TRBV29-1	TRBJ2-7	TGCAGCGTTAAAACTAGCGGGTATAACGAGCAGTACTTC	CSVKTSGYNEQYF
-	few	TRBV10-3	TRBJ2-7	TGTGCCATCAGCTGGGAGACCTACGAGCAGTACTTC	CAISWETYEQYF
-	few	TRBV15	TRBJ2-6	TGTGCCACCAGCAGAGGGGACGGTTTATCTGGGGCCAACGTCCTGACTTTC	CATSRGDGLSGANVLTF
-	few	TRBV3-1	TRBJ1-4	TGTGCCAGCAGCCTGGGGGAAGGGGGTGCAACTAATGAAAAACTGTTTTTT	CASSLGEGGATNEKLFF
TRBD1	-	TRBV5-1	TRBJ1-1	TGCGCCAGCAGCACTGACAGGGGGTCTTGCGACACTGAAGCTTTCTTT	CASSTDRGSCDTEAFF
-	few	TRBV18	TRBJ1-5	TGTGCCAGCTCACCTGACGGTTATCAGCCCCAGCATTTT	CASSPDGYQPQHF
-	few	TRBV20-1	TRBJ2-4	TGCAGTGCACACGAGGGGGCCAAAAACATTCAGTACTTC	CSAHEGAKNIQYF
-	-	TRBV7-9	TRBJ2-7	TGTGCCAGCAGCTCGGACGGTTTAACCTACGAGCAGTACTTC	CASSSDGLTYEQYF
-	many	TRBV7-2	TRBJ1-3	TGTGCCAGCAGCTTAGCGGGAAACAATCTAGGGGGTTTAGGAAACACCATATATTTT	CASSLAGNNLGGLGNTIYF
-	-	TRBV18	TRBJ1-1	TGTGCCAGCTCACCACAGGGGGACACTGAAGCTTTCTTT	CASSPQGDTEAFF
TRBD1	many	TRBV5-6	TRBJ1-6	TGTGCCAGCAGCTTACCGGGACAGAATTTAAATTCACCCCTCCACTTT	CASSLPGQNLNSPLHF
TRBD2	many	TRBV7-9	TRBJ2-7	TGTGCCAGCAGCTTCACTAGCGGTAACTACGAGCAGTACTTC	CASSFTSGNYEQYF
-	many	TRBV6-6	TRBJ2-7	TGTGCCAGCAGTCTAGAGTACGAGCAGTACTTC	CASSLEYEQYF
-	many	TRBV13	TRBJ2-7	TGTGCCAGCCTAAGAGCCGGGACATCGCGCGAGCAGTACTTC	CASLRAGTSREQYF
TRBD2	few	TRBV7-3	TRBJ2-1	TGTGCCAGCAGCCTACAACTAGCGAGTCTCAATGAGCAGTTCTTC	CASSLQLASLNEQFF
-	few	TRBV4-2	TRBJ2-7	TGTGCCAGCAGCCAAGATATGGCGGTTCCCGGGGAGCAGTACTTC	CASSQDMAVPGEQYF
-	few	TRBV12-3/TRBV12-4	TRBJ2-3	TGTGCCAGCAGTTTAGGCGGGGCTAGAGATACGCAGTATTTT	CASSLGGARDTQYF
-	-	TRBV6-1	TRBJ1-6	TGTGCCAGCAGTGGGGGGTTACCCTATAATTCACCCCTCCACTTT	CASSGGLPYNSPLHF
-	-	TRBV2	TRBJ2-7	TGTGCCAGCACCCTCCCCGACAGGCGCATCAACGAGCAGTACTTC	CASTLPDRRINEQYF
TRBD1	few	TRBV7-2	TRBJ1-2	TGTGCCAGCAGCGCCGGGACAGGGGCATTAGACTATGGCTACACCTTC	CASSAGTGALDYGYTF
TRBD2	once	TRBV5-1	TRBJ2-7	TGCGCCAGCAGCTTGCTAGCGGGAGCCTACGAGCAGTACTTC	CASSLLAGAYEQYF
TRBD2	many	TRBV29-1	TRBJ2-3	TGCAGCGTTGTTAATACGGGACTAAGAAAAGATACGCAGTATTTT	CSVVNTGLRKDTQYF
-	few	TRBV2	TRBJ2-3	TGTGCCAGCCTGGCGGAGAGGGGCACAGATACGCAGTATTTT	CASLAERGTDTQYF
-	-	TRBV12-3/TRBV12-4	TRBJ2-1	TGTGCCAGCAGTTCTCATCCAAACTCGGACAATGAGCAGTTCTTC	CASSSHPNSDNEQFF
TRBD2	-	TRBV4-1	TRBJ2-1	TGCGCCAGCAGCCAGCCGGGACTAGCGCTTTACAATGAGCAGTTCTTC	CASSQPGLALYNEQFF
-	few	TRBV7-8	TRBJ1-1	TGTGCCAGCAGCTTAGCTGTGGGACGGACGAACACTGAAGCTTTCTTT	CASSLAVGRTNTEAFF
-	few	TRBV6-2/TRBV6-3	TRBJ1-2	TGTGCCAGCAGCCCCAATGGACAGAAAATCTCTGGCTACACCTTC	CASSPNGQKISGYTF
TRBD1	-	TRBV12-3/TRBV12-4	TRBJ1-4	TGTGCCAGCAGTTTAGGCCAAGGGGGCCATGAAAAACTGTTTTTT	CASSLGQGGHEKLFF
-	-	TRBV20-1	TRBJ2-1	TGCAGTGCTAGACTCGACGCGGCGGGTTACAATGAGCAGTTCTTC	CSARLDAAGYNEQFF
TRBD2	many	TRBV28	TRBJ2-4	TGTGCCAGCAGTTTCAGGGTTGAGCGGGAACGGTACATTCAGTACTTC	CASSFRVERERYIQYF
TRBD2	-	TRBV5-6	TRBJ2-1	TGTGCCAGCAGATCGGTCGTGAGCGGGAGTTACAATGAGCAGTTCTTC	CASRSVVSGSYNEQFF
-	-	TRBV27	TRBJ1-1	TGTGCCAGCAAGCCTCAGCCCAGGAACACTGAAGCTTTCTTT	CASKPQPRNTEAFF
TRBD2	-	TRBV11-2	TRBJ2-1	TGTGCCAGCAGCTTACTAGCGGGAGGGGACAATGAGCAGTTCTTC	CASSLLAGGDNEQFF
-	many	TRBV28	TRBJ2-6	TGTGCCAGCACCCCTCCCCGGGGATCTGGGGCCAACGTCCTGACTTTC	CASTPPRGSGANVLTF
TRBD1	few	TRBV20-1	TRBJ1-5	TGCAGTGCTAGTCGAGACAGGGGGCGCCTCGATAGCAATCAGCCCCAGCATTTT	CSASRDRGRLDSNQPQHF
-	many	TRBV7-6	TRBJ2-3	TGTGCCAGCAGCTCCCTTAGGGCTAGCACAGATACGCAGTATTTT	CASSSLRASTDTQYF
TRBD1	-	TRBV12-3/TRBV12-4	TRBJ2-3	TGTGCCAGCAGTTTCGGACAGGGGCGAGATACGCAGTATTTT	CASSFGQGRDTQYF
TRBD2	many	TRBV19	TRBJ2-1	TGTGCCAGTAGGCCAGCGGGACCCATCAATGAGCAGTTCTTC	CASRPAGPINEQFF
-	many	TRBV2	TRBJ2-2	TGTGCCAGCAGACCCCAGGCGGGGCCCACCGGGGAGCTGTTTTTT	CASRPQAGPTGELFF
-	few	TRBV2	TRBJ2-1	TGTGCCAGCAGTGAAGGGTCAAGCTCCTACAATGAGCAGTTCTTC	CASSEGSSSYNEQFF
-	-	TRBV7-2	TRBJ2-7	TGTGCCAGCAGCCGCGTCCAGGGGGGGAGGAACGAGCAGTACTTC	CASSRVQGGRNEQYF
-	-	TRBV18	TRBJ2-7	TGTGCCAGCTCACCGAGGGAAGTGTACGAGCAGTACTTC	CASSPREVYEQYF
TRBD2	-	TRBV14	TRBJ2-3	TGTGCCAGCAGCCAGCTCACTAGCGGGAGCACAGATACGCAGTATTTT	CASSQLTSGSTDTQYF
-	-	TRBV30	TRBJ2-5	TGTGCCTGGAGTGGGAGGGTGGAGACCCAGTACTTC	CAWSGRVETQYF
-	-	TRBV24-1	TRBJ2-2	TGTGCCGTACAAAAAGATAGCAGAACCGGGGAGCTGTTTTTT	CAVQKDSRTGELFF